The entry below describes one TCR beta chain. As yet, its antigen is unknown. Amplification used 60 Vbeta primers and 13 Jbeta primers. Sequencing used immunoSEQ multiplex PCR; TCRdb keeps in-frame clones, though not all of them. The table has some 150,000 clones, almost 80% seen once. This entry comes from a study of cytomegalovirus exposure and HLA in healthy donors. Broader study findings: Later work associated roughly 15,000 TCR beta sequences with HLA alleles at 0.05 false discovery rate. The classifier reportedly diagnosed cytomegalovirus status with high specificity and sensitivity.

This CDR3 is built from 15 residues. V lost 2 bases and J lost 5; bases outside the gene matches: 6. Germline CDR1 reads MNHEY; CDR2 reads SMNVEV (reference sequence). The sample was PBMCs. The chain recombines TRBV27 with TRBJ1-2; TRBD1 matches at 9 bases. The TCR originated in a woman younger than 45 in good health and CMV-seronegative. CDR3 bases: TGTGCCAGCAGTTTAGCCGGGACAGGGCAGTATGGCTACACCTTC. It encodes CASSLAGTGQYGYTF.